This T cell receptor beta chain was sequenced in a study of CD8+ T cells in alopecia areata. About the study: Twice daily, treated patients received 5 to 10 mg of oral tofacitinib.

General observations from the study: Normal scalp had lower clonality than lesional scalp, with alopecia totalis/universalis lesions showing this most strongly. Scalp sample data also include resident alphabeta T cells from normal skin. Patients shared TCRs less clearly than mice did, possibly owing to HLA.

TCR sequencing used cDNA made by reverse transcription of extracted RNA. Some clones are missing from TCRdb's copy, which holds only in-frame ones; the method was immunoSEQ multiplex PCR. The table lists 140,000 or so clones, around 49% of them singletons. The V gene lost 0 bases and the J gene lost 4 bases, with 18 bases spanning the gap. Germline-derived CDR1 and CDR2 are GTSNPN and SVGIG (reference sequence). The CDR3 totals 17 residues. On this clone itself: No antigen is known for it.

Sequenced material: CD4+ T cells sorted from blood, taken at week 0. The chain combines TRBV30 with TRBJ1-4; perhaps TRBD1 as D (5 bases). This clonotype was obtained from a human donor with alopecia areata. The CDR3 DNA is TGTGCCTGGAGTGTTTCAATCGGGACCGCCAGTAATGAAAAACTGTTTTTT. This codes for CAWSVSIGTASNEKLFF.